The next 26 T cell receptor beta chains were all read from a single sample in a study of T cell responses to AZD1222 COVID-19 vaccine. Measured with immunoSEQ multiplex PCR; TCRdb has only the in-frame clones, and not every one. There are more than 75,000 clones in the sample; 91% occur only once, and 7.5% lies in the top ten. The material sequenced was peripheral blood, taken on day 0 of AZD1222 vaccination. The receptors come from an adult in good health.

This clone was seen a handful of times. This chain connects TRBV18 to TRBJ1-2; TRBD1 might be the D (6 bases). The V end lost 2 bases, the J end lost 4 bases, and 17 bases lay between the germline ends. The CDR3 is made up of 16 amino acids. Germline CDR1 reads KGHSH; CDR2 reads LQKENI. The CDR3: CASSPREPGAGYGYTF. CDR3 in DNA: TGTGCCAGCTCACCAAGGGAACCAGGGGCTGGCTATGGCTACACCTTC.

This clone was counted only a few times. This sequence joins TRBV30 and TRBJ2-1; D is unresolved. V was clipped by 3 bases and J by 10 bases, with 13 bases between them. The CDR3 consists of 12 residues. Germline CDR1 reads GTSNPN; CDR2 reads SVGIG (reference sequence). In nucleotides, the CDR3 is TGTGCCTGGAGACCCTCCCTGGGGGAGCAGTTCTTC. Its protein product is CAWRPSLGEQFF.

This clone was counted a single time. V gene TRBV3-1 (or the pseudogene TRBV3-2) combines with J gene TRBJ1-1; D perhaps matches TRBD1 (6 bases). Germline CDR1 LGHDT, CDR2 YNNKEL (reference sequence). The germline V and J ends were trimmed by 4 bases and 3 bases, with 15 bases remaining between them. This CDR3 is 15 amino acids long. The CDR3 is CASSPRGRIDTEAFF. The DNA for the CDR3 is TGTGCCAGCAGCCCCAGGGGACGGATTGACACTGAAGCTTTCTTT.

The chain recombines TRBV29-1 with TRBJ2-3; TRBD2 matches 10 bases. Germline lookup yields CDR1 SQVTM and CDR2 ANQGSEA. This CDR3 is 17 amino acids long. With 6 bases clipped from V and 5 bases from J, the junction kept 17 bases outside the gene matches. In DNA form, the CDR3 reads TGCAGCGTGTTGGGTCTAGGGCTAGCGGGAGTTATAGATACGCAGTATTTT. It yields the protein CSVLGLGLAGVIDTQYF.

This clone was detected once. The CDR3 loop reads CASSLGGYSGNTIYF. In nucleotides, the CDR3 is TGTGCCAGCAGCTTAGGAGGTTACTCTGGAAACACCATATATTTT. This chain joins TRBV7-2 and TRBJ1-3; D gene uncertain. V shed 1 base and J shed 0 bases, with 7 bases lying between them. Germline-derived CDR1 and CDR2 are SGHTA and FQGNSA. CDR3 length: 15 amino acids.

J is TRBJ2-7 and V is TRBV5-5, with TRBD2 matching over 9 bases. The CDR3 consists of 16 residues. Germline assignment: CDR1 SGHKS and CDR2 YYEKEE (reference sequence). With 1 base clipped from V and 4 bases from J, the junction kept 9 bases outside the gene matches. The DNA for the CDR3 is TGTGCCAGCAGCTTGTCGTCTAGCGGGATCGCTTACGAGCAGTACTTC. As protein: CASSLSSSGIAYEQYF.

The genes are TRBV4-1 and TRBJ1-2, with D uncertain. The germline V and J ends were trimmed by 2 bases and 2 bases, with 15 bases remaining between them. The CDR3 is 16 residues long. Germline V gene data show CDR1 as MGHRA and CDR2 as YSYEKL. CDR3 coding DNA: TGCGCCAGCAGCCAACCCCCGGCACGGAGAAACTATGGCTACACCTTC. Translated: CASSQPPARRNYGYTF.

This chain joins TRBV28 and TRBJ2-1, with TRBD2 matching over 9 bases. The CDR3 totals 18 residues. The V gene end was trimmed by 5 bases and the J gene end by 6 bases; junction bases not matched to a gene: 17. Germline V CDR1 and CDR2: MDHEN, SYDVKM. CDR3 protein: CASSPTPLAGIGGNEQFF. CDR3 DNA sequence: TGTGCCAGCAGTCCCACCCCCCTAGCGGGAATTGGGGGCAATGAGCAGTTCTTC.

This chain joins TRBV4-1 and TRBJ2-3; 10 bases fit TRBD2. The CDR3 is 15 residues long. V gave up 7 bases and J gave up 5 bases; unmatched junction bases: 9. The germline V gene has CDR1 MGHRA and CDR2 YSYEKL. The CDR3 spells CASNQRGGLEDTQYF. As DNA, the CDR3 is TGCGCCAGCAACCAGCGGGGGGGCCTAGAAGATACGCAGTATTTT.

The V gene is TRBV4-2, the J gene TRBJ1-4; D perhaps matches TRBD1 (5 bases). V was trimmed by 1 base and J by 8 bases, leaving 17 bases between them. Germline lookup yields CDR1 LGHNA and CDR2 YNFKEQ. This CDR3 has 16 amino acids. The CDR3 protein is CASSQGAGRLVEKLFF. CDR3 in DNA: TGTGCCAGCAGCCAAGGTGCAGGGAGGTTGGTCGAAAAACTGTTTTTT.

A single count supports this clone. The chain links TRBV11-3 to TRBJ1-4; D gene uncertain. The germline V and J ends were trimmed by 3 bases and 7 bases, with 12 bases remaining between them. Germline V gene data show CDR1 as SGHNT and CDR2 as YENEEA. The CDR3 covers 14 residues. The CDR3 is CASSLGGLGEKLFF. The CDR3 nucleotides are TGTGCCAGCAGCTTGGGAGGTTTAGGTGAAAAACTGTTTTTT.

The V gene is TRBV6-6, the J gene TRBJ2-1, with D perhaps matching TRBD2 (5 bases). Germline values: CDR1 MNHNY, CDR2 SVGAGI (reference sequence). The CDR3 is 17 amino acids. Trimming stripped 5 bases from V and 0 bases from J, with 17 bases between. CDR3 loop: CASSLALRSVSYNEQFF. CDR3 in DNA: TGTGCCAGCAGTCTAGCCCTTCGGAGTGTCTCCTACAATGAGCAGTTCTTC.

The genes are TRBV4-3 and TRBJ1-1; 7 bases fit TRBD1. From germline, CDR1 is LGHNA and CDR2 YSLEER. The CDR3 has 20 residues. V lost 1 base, J lost 3 bases, and 20 bases stayed unmatched. The CDR3 is CASSQGLGPRDRRRDTEAFF. As DNA, the CDR3 is TGCGCCAGCAGCCAAGGGTTGGGGCCCCGGGACAGACGACGGGACACTGAAGCTTTCTTT.

The CDR3 coding sequence is TGTGCCAGCAGTTTTGGCCGGGACCAAGAGACCCAGTACTTC. Amino acid sequence: CASSFGRDQETQYF. V and J are TRBV27 and TRBJ2-5; D unresolved. CDR1 and CDR2 (germline): MNHEY, SMNVEV (reference sequence). The CDR3 consists of 14 residues. The V end was cut by 3 bases, the J end by 0 bases, with 8 bases between.

This clone has only a few counts. The chain employs TRBV9 and TRBJ2-1; TRBD2 might be the D (6 bases). CDR1 and CDR2 from the germline V gene are SGDLS and YYNGEE. V was clipped by 4 bases and J by 4 bases, with 12 bases between them. The CDR3 sequence is 14 residues long. The CDR3 bases are TGTGCCAGCAGCCCCCGGGACTTTTACAATGAGCAGTTCTTC. Translating it yields CASSPRDFYNEQFF.

The chain uses TRBV29-1 and TRBJ2-2, with D perhaps being TRBD1 or TRBD2 (5 bases each). CDR1 is SQVTM and CDR2 is ANQGSEA in the germline V gene. The CDR3 is 15 residues long. The V end was cut by 5 bases, the J end by 0 bases, with 13 bases between. CDR3 in amino acids: CSVREGRSNTGELFF. CDR3 nucleotides: TGCAGCGTTCGCGAGGGGCGGTCGAACACCGGGGAGCTGTTTTTT.

The V and J genes are TRBV27 and TRBJ1-4; 8 nucleotides align to TRBD1. Germline V gives CDR1 MNHEY, CDR2 SMNVEV (reference sequence). This CDR3 has 18 amino acids. Unmatched junction bases numbered 6, after V lost 0 bases and J lost 0 bases. The chain's CDR3 is CASSLSMWGQATNEKLFF. The CDR3, as DNA: TGTGCCAGCAGTTTATCGATGTGGGGACAGGCAACTAATGAAAAACTGTTTTTT.

J is TRBJ1-1 and V is TRBV30; D is undetermined. This CDR3 comprises 13 residues. Germline V gives CDR1 GTSNPN, CDR2 SVGIG (reference sequence). Trimming removed 0 bases at V and 3 bases at J, with 8 bases between. The CDR3 protein is CAWSVQEDTEAFF. CDR3 DNA sequence: TGTGCCTGGAGTGTCCAGGAGGACACTGAAGCTTTCTTT.

This sequence joins TRBV10-3 and TRBJ1-2, with a weak D call TRBD1 (5 bases). Trimming left V 5 bases short and J 1 base short, with 8 bases between. CDR3 length: 13 residues. CDR1 ENHRY and CDR2 SYGVKD come from the germline V gene. The CDR3 loop reads CAISFDSNYGYTF. DNA for the CDR3: TGTGCCATCAGTTTTGACAGTAACTATGGCTACACCTTC.

The chain employs TRBV6-1 and TRBJ1-5; 10 bases map to TRBD1. J was trimmed by 0 bases and V by 0 bases; bases with no gene match: 11. CDR3 size: 20 residues. Germline V gives CDR1 MNHNS, CDR2 SASEGT. DNA for the CDR3: TGTGCCAGCAGTGAAGCGCTTCGGGACAGGGGCGGGTATAGCAATCAGCCCCAGCATTTT. Translated: CASSEALRDRGGYSNQPQHF.

The V call is TRBV24-1, the J call TRBJ2-6; no clear D gene. V shed 10 bases and J shed 0 bases, with 6 bases lying between them. This CDR3 region has 13 residues. Germline CDR1 KGHDR, CDR2 SFDVKD. In DNA form, the CDR3 reads TGTGCCACTCAGAGCTCTGGGGCCAACGTCCTGACTTTC. Protein: CATQSSGANVLTF.

The chain joins TRBV6-4 to TRBJ2-3; D not certain. Trimming removed 2 bases at V and 4 bases at J, with 13 bases between. Germline V lookup: CDR1 MRHNA, CDR2 SNTAGT. The CDR3 runs to 15 residues. DNA of the CDR3: TGTGCCAGCAGTGACGAGCAAAAAGGTCCAGATACGCAGTATTTT. The encoded protein is CASSDEQKGPDTQYF.

The sample holds one count of this clone. This chain connects TRBV29-1 to TRBJ2-7; D remains ambiguous. The CDR3 has 13 residues. V gave up 1 base and J gave up 0 bases, with 7 bases separating them. Germline V gene sequence: CDR1 SQVTM, CDR2 ANQGSEA. This CDR3 is CSVEAQSSYEQYF. As DNA, the CDR3 is TGCAGCGTTGAAGCCCAGAGCTCCTACGAGCAGTACTTC.

This clone was picked up one time. The chain employs TRBV3-1 (or the pseudogene TRBV3-2) and TRBJ2-7; 7 nucleotides line up with TRBD2. Per the germline V gene, CDR1 is LGHDT and CDR2 is YNNKEL (reference sequence). This CDR3 is 12 amino acids long. The trim removed 3 bases at V and 5 bases at J, leaving 1 base unmatched. The CDR3 coding sequence is TGTGCCAGCAGCCACGGGGGGAACGAGCAGTACTTC. It specifies CASSHGGNEQYF.

The chain recombines TRBV27 with TRBJ2-7; no clear D gene. Germline V CDR1 and CDR2: MNHEY, SMNVEV (reference sequence). The V gene lost 5 bases and the J gene lost 0 bases, with 14 bases spanning the gap. The CDR3 runs to 15 residues. The CDR3 sequence: CASSLTPHGSYEQYF. The CDR3 coding sequence is TGTGCCAGCAGTCTAACCCCGCATGGCTCCTACGAGCAGTACTTC.

The rearrangement joins TRBV3-1 (or the pseudogene TRBV3-2) to TRBJ2-5; 10 bases map to TRBD1. CDR1 is LGHDT, CDR2 YNNKEL, per germline (reference sequence). The CDR3 loop spans 19 amino acids. V was clipped by 2 bases and J by 0 bases; unmatched bases: 12. CDR3 in DNA: TGTGCCAGCAGCCAACGAGGGACAGGGGAGTTTTGGTACCAAGAGACCCAGTACTTC. It is translated as CASSQRGTGEFWYQETQYF.